The sequence of this TCR beta chain was determined in a study of T cells in Graves' hyperthyroidism and ophthalmopathy. Across the whole study: Blood was drawn when the patient was first diagnosed and still untreated.

Lactation, pregnancy, other autoimmune disease or uncontrolled infection led to exclusion of patients. The V and J ends lost 3 bases and 3 bases, in that order; junction bases with no gene match: 8. The CDR3 spans 16 residues. RNA transcripts served as the template for amplifying TCR beta CDR3 regions. Using the HTBI primer set, a first-round RT-PCR was run on the TCR CDR3. TCRdb independently ran MiXCR on the multiplex PCR reads; one entry per CDR3 protein. Here the sample spans fewer than 650,000 distinct CDR3 sequences, 14% being singletons. Overall study findings and caveats: Blood shared most expanded thyroid clonotypes above 0.001.

This clonotype was counted between two and nine times. Its antigen is undetermined. The chain links TRBV12-3 or TRBV12-4 to TRBJ2-1; 7 bases map to TRBD1. The source material was blood. The source is a woman aged 18-30 years with Graves' ophthalmopathy. The CDR3: CASSLVAQGNYNEQFF. The CDR3 DNA reads as TGTGCCAGCAGTTTGGTGGCACAGGGGAACTACAATGAGCAGTTCTTC.